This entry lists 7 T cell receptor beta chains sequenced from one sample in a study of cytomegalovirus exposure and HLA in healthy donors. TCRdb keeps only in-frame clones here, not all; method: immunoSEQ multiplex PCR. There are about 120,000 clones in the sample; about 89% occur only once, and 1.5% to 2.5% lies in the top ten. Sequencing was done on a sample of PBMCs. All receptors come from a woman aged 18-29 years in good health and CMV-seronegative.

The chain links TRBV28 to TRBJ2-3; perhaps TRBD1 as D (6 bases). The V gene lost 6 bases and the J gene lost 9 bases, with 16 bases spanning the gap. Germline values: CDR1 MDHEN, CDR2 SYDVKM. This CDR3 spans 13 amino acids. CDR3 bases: TGTGCCAGCAGCCCAACTTTGACAGGAACGCAGTATTTT. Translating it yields CASSPTLTGTQYF.

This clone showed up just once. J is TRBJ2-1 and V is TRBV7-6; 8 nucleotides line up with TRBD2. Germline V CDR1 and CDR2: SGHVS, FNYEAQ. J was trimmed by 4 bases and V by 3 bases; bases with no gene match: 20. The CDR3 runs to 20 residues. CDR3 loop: CASSFLSRVAGTTKYNEQFF. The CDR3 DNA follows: TGTGCCAGCAGCTTCCTTAGCCGTGTAGCGGGAACAACTAAATACAATGAGCAGTTCTTC.

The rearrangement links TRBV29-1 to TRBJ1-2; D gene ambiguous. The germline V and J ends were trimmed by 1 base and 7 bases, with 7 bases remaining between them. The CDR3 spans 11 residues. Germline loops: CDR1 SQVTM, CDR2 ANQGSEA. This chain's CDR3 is CSVEGESGYTF. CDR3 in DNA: TGCAGCGTTGAAGGGGAGTCTGGCTACACCTTC.

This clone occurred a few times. This chain's CDR3 is CASLHGGFTEAFF. In DNA, the CDR3 is TGTGCCAGCCTTCACGGGGGGTTCACTGAAGCTTTCTTT. The rearrangement uses TRBV19 and TRBJ1-1, with a possible D match to TRBD1 (5 bases). The CDR3 extends over 13 amino acids. Deletions cut 9 bases from V and 4 bases from J, with 15 bases between. CDR1 and CDR2 from the germline V gene are LNHDA and SQIVND (reference sequence).

CDR3 in DNA: TGTGCCAGTGCCGGGACAGCCGGCGGCTACACCTTC. Its protein is CASAGTAGGYTF. The chain uses TRBV19 and TRBJ1-2; 7 bases are shared with TRBD1. J gave up 8 bases and V 8 bases, and 8 bases lay outside the gene matches. Per the germline V gene, CDR1 is LNHDA and CDR2 is SQIVND (reference sequence). The CDR3 length is 12 residues.

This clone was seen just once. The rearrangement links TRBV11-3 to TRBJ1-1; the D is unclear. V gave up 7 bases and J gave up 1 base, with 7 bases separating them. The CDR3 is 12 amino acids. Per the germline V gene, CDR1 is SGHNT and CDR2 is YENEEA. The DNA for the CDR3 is TGTGCCAGCATCAGACAGAACACTGAAGCTTTCTTT. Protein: CASIRQNTEAFF.

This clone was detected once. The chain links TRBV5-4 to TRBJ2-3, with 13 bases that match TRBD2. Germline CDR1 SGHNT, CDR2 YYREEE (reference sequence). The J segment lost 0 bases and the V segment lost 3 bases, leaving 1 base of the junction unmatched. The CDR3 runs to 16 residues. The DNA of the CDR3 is TGTGCCAGCAGCTGGGGACTAGCGGGGAGCACAGATACGCAGTATTTT. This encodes CASSWGLAGSTDTQYF.